The present T cell receptor (beta chain) was sequenced within a study of blood T cell repertoires in COVID-19. Generated by immunoSEQ multiplex PCR, the TCRdb table keeps only in-frame clones and is missing some. The sample includes some 350,000 clones, about nine tenths of them seen just once. The germline gives CDR1 SGHNT, CDR2 YENEEA. The CDR3 runs 11 residues. J was trimmed by 11 bases and V by 1 base; bases with no gene match: 1. This TCR was sampled from a woman aged 45 to 65 with COVID-19, enrolled during active disease. V and J are TRBV11-3 and TRBJ1-1, with 7 bases matching TRBD1. Sample: peripheral blood. DNA of the CDR3: TGTGCCAGCAGCTTAGGACAGGGTGCTTTCTTT. As protein: CASSLGQGAFF.